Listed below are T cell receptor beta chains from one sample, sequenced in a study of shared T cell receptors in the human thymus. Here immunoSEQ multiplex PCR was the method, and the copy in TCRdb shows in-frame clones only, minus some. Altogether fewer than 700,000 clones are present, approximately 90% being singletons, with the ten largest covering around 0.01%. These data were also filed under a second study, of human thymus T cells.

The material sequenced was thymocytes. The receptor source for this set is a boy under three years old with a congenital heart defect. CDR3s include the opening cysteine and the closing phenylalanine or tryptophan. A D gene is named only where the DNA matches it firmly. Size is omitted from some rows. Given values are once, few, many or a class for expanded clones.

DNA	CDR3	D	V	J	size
TGTGCCAGCAGCTTAGACGCGGGAGGAGGATATGGCTACACCTTC	CASSLDAGGGYGYTF	-	TRBV7-9	TRBJ1-2	-
TGTGCCAGCAGCAAAGGGGGGGAAAGACTTTACAATGAGCAGTTCTTC	CASSKGGERLYNEQFF	-	TRBV21-1	TRBJ2-1	-
TGTGCCAGCAGCTTAGACCCAGCGGGCACAGATACGCAGTATTTT	CASSLDPAGTDTQYF	-	TRBV11-2	TRBJ2-3	-
TGTGCCAGCAGCTTAGAAACCGGGACAGGGGGCTACGAGCAGTACTTC	CASSLETGTGGYEQYF	TRBD1	TRBV11-2	TRBJ2-7	-
TGTGCCAGCAGTTACCGGGACTATGCCTACGAGCAGTACTTC	CASSYRDYAYEQYF	TRBD2	TRBV2	TRBJ2-7	once
TGCGCCAGCAATCGGGGGATGAACACTGAAGCTTTCTTT	CASNRGMNTEAFF	-	TRBV5-1	TRBJ1-1	-
TGCGCCAGCAGCCAAGATCTGACGGGAGGGGGCACAGATACGCAGTATTTT	CASSQDLTGGGTDTQYF	TRBD2	TRBV4-1	TRBJ2-3	-
TGTGCCAGCAGCCGTTATGCTCGGGCGGGAGACTCCTACGAGCAGTACTTC	CASSRYARAGDSYEQYF	TRBD2	TRBV7-9	TRBJ2-7	-
TGTGCCAGCTCACCGTGGGACAGGGGTTATAGCAATCAGCCCCAGCATTTT	CASSPWDRGYSNQPQHF	TRBD1	TRBV18	TRBJ1-5	-
TGTGCCAGCAGCCATTACAGGGTGGAGGTGGAGACCCAGTACTTC	CASSHYRVEVETQYF	-	TRBV7-6	TRBJ2-5	-
TGTGCCATCAGTGACCCGACTCTCCCCCAATTTTTC	CAISDPTLPQFF	-	TRBV10-3	TRBJ2-3	-
TGTGCCAGCTCTACGACTAGCGGACACTCCTACAATGAGCAGTTCTTC	CASSTTSGHSYNEQFF	TRBD2	TRBV18	TRBJ2-1	-
TGTGCCAGCAGCTTGTCGGTAGGGACAGGGGAGGAAGAGACCCAGTACTTC	CASSLSVGTGEEETQYF	TRBD1	TRBV5-6	TRBJ2-5	-
TGTGCCAGCAGCACTGGACAGGTGAACACTGAAGCTTTCTTT	CASSTGQVNTEAFF	TRBD1	TRBV5-6	TRBJ1-1	-
TGTGCCAGCCTCTTAGGGAGGGCTAACTATGGCTACACCTTC	CASLLGRANYGYTF	-	TRBV19	TRBJ1-2	-
TGTGCCTGGAGTCCTAGCGGCTTAGCCAAAAACATTCAGTACTTC	CAWSPSGLAKNIQYF	TRBD2	TRBV30	TRBJ2-4	-
TGTGCCAGCGGGACAGGGCGGCAGGCCAAAAACATTCAGTACTTC	CASGTGRQAKNIQYF	TRBD1	TRBV7-9	TRBJ2-4	-
TGTGCCAGCAGCCTACGGACAGGCTTGAGGTTTCATAATGGCTACACCTTC	CASSLRTGLRFHNGYTF	TRBD1	TRBV9	TRBJ1-2	-
TGCGCCAGCAGCCAAGGGGCCCGGGACAGGAGCAAAACTAATGAAAAACTGTTTTTT	CASSQGARDRSKTNEKLFF	TRBD1	TRBV4-1	TRBJ1-4	once
TGTGCCAGCAGCTTAGCCCCCTATAACGGGAGGGCCTCCTACGAGCAGTACTTC	CASSLAPYNGRASYEQYF	TRBD2	TRBV13	TRBJ2-7	-
TGTGCCAGCCGCGGTTACCCGGCGACCCAGTACTTC	CASRGYPATQYF	-	TRBV27	TRBJ2-5	-
TGTGCCAGCAGTTCGGGACTAGCCGGACAGCAGTTCTTC	CASSSGLAGQQFF	TRBD2	TRBV2	TRBJ2-1	-
TGTGCCAGCAGCTTAGCGGTAGCGGGCCTCGCCCACGAGCAGTACTTC	CASSLAVAGLAHEQYF	TRBD2	TRBV7-6	TRBJ2-7	few
TGTGCCAGCAGCTTAGGAAGACTAGCGGACACAGATACGCAGTATTTT	CASSLGRLADTDTQYF	TRBD2	TRBV11-2	TRBJ2-3	-
TGTGCCAGCAGCTTAGGAAGGTCGCGGACCGGGGAGCTGTTTTTT	CASSLGRSRTGELFF	-	TRBV7-9	TRBJ2-2	once
TGCGCCAGCAGCTGGACAGGGGGAGAGGGCACAGATGAAAAACTGTTTTTT	CASSWTGGEGTDEKLFF	TRBD1	TRBV5-1	TRBJ1-4	-
TGTGCCAGCAGTTTATCTTTCTACGAGCAGTACTTC	CASSLSFYEQYF	-	TRBV28	TRBJ2-7	-
TGCGCCAGCAGCCAAGTACCACAGGGAACGGTTTATAGCAATCAGCCCCAGCATTTT	CASSQVPQGTVYSNQPQHF	-	TRBV4-1	TRBJ1-5	-
TGTGCCAGTAGTCGCCGGGACAACTCCTACGAGCAGTACTTC	CASSRRDNSYEQYF	-	TRBV19	TRBJ2-7	-
TGTGCCATCAGTACGAGACAGATCCTCTCCTACGAGCAGTACTTC	CAISTRQILSYEQYF	-	TRBV10-3	TRBJ2-7	-
TGTGCCAGCAGTGAAGAAGGGGGTGGCGGGAGGGCCGAATACAATGAGCAGTTCTTC	CASSEEGGGGRAEYNEQFF	TRBD2	TRBV6-1	TRBJ2-1	-